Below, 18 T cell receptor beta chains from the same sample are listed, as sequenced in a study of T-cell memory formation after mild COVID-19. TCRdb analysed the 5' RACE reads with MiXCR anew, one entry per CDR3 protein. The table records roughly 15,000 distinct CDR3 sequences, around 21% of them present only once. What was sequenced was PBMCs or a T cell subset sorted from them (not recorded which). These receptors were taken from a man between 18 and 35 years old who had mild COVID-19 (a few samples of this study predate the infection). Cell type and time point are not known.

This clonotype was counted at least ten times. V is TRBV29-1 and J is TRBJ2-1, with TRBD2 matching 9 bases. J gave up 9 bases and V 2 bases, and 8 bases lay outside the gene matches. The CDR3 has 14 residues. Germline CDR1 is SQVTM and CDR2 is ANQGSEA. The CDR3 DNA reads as TGCAGCGTTGAACTAGCGGGGCCGGGGGGTGAGCAGTTCTTC. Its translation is CSVELAGPGGEQFF.

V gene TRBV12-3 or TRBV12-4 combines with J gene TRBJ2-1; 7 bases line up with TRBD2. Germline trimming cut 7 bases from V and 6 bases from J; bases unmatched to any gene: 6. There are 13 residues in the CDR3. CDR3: CASTSGGGNEQFF. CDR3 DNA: TGTGCCAGCACCTCGGGAGGAGGCAATGAGCAGTTCTTC.

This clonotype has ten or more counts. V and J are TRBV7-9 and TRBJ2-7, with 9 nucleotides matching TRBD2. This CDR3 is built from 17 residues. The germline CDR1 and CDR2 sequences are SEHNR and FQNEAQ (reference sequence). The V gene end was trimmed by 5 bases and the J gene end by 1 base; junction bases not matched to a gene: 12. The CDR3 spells CASSPNPISGGSYEQYV. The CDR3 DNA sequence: TGTGCCAGCAGCCCCAACCCTATTAGCGGGGGATCCTACGAGCAGTACGTC.

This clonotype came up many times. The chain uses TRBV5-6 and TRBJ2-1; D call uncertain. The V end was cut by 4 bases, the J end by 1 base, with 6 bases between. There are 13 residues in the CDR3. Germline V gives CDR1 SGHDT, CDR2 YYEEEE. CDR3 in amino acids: CASSHPSYNEQFF. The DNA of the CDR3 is TGTGCCAGCAGCCATCCTTCCTACAATGAGCAGTTCTTC.

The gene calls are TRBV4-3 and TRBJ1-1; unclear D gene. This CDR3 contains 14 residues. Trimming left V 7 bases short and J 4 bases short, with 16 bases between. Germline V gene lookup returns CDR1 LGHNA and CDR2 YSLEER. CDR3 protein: CASKTLGDGTEAFF. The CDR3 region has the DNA TGCGCCAGCAAAACCCTCGGGGATGGCACTGAAGCTTTCTTT.

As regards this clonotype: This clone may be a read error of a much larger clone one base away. The CDR3 here is CASSPEINEQFF. For the CDR3, the DNA is TGTGCCAGCAGCCCGGAGATCAATGAGCAGTTCTTC. The rearrangement uses TRBV27 and TRBJ2-1; D is unclear. The CDR3 runs 12 residues. The germline CDR1 and CDR2 sequences are MNHEY and SMNVEV (reference sequence). The germline V and J ends were trimmed by 6 bases and 6 bases, with 9 bases remaining between them.

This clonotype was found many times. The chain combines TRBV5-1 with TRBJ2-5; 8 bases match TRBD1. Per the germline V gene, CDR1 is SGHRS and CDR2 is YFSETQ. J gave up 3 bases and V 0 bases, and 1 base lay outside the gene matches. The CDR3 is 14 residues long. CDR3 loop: CASSLAGGEETQYF. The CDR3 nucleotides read TGCGCCAGCAGCTTGGCAGGGGGCGAAGAGACCCAGTACTTC.

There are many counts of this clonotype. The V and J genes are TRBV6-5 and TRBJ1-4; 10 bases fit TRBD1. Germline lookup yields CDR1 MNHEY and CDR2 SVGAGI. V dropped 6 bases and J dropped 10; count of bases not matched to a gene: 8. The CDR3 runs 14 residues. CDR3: CASSSGTGESKLFF. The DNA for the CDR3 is TGTGCCAGCAGCTCCGGGACAGGGGAGTCAAAACTGTTTTTT.

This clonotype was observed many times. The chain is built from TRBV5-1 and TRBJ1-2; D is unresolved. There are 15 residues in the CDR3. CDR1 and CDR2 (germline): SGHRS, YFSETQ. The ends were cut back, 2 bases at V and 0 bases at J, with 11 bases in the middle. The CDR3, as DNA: TGCGCCAGCAGCTTTATGGCGCTCACTAACTATGGCTACACCTTC. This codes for CASSFMALTNYGYTF.

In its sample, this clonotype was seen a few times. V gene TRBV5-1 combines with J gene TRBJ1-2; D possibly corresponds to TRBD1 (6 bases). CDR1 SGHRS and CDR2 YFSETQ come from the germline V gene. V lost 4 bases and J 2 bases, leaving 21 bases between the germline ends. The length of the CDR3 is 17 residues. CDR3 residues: CASSPRALQGWNYGYTF. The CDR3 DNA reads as TGCGCCAGCAGCCCGAGAGCCCTACAGGGTTGGAACTATGGCTACACCTTC.

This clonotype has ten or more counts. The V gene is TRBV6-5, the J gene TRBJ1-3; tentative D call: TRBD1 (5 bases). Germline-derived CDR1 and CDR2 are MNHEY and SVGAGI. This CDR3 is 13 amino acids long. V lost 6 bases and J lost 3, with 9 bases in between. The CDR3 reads CASSRVYGNTIYF. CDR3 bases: TGTGCCAGCAGCAGGGTGTATGGAAACACCATATATTTT.

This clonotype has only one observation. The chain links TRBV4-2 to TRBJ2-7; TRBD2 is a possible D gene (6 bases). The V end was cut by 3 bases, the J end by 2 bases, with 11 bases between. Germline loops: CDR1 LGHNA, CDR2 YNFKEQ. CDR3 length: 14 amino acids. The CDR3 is CASSHGGVAYEQYF. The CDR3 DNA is TGTGCCAGCAGCCACGGGGGAGTCGCCTACGAGCAGTACTTC.

CDR3 sequence reads: CASSGTGGTDTQYF. Here the CDR3 DNA reads TGTGCCAGCAGTGGGACAGGGGGCACAGATACGCAGTATTTT. The rearrangement joins TRBV6-4 to TRBJ2-3, with 9 bases aligning to TRBD1. The V and J ends lost 4 bases and 1 base, in that order; junction bases with no gene match: 0. The CDR3 extends over 14 amino acids. Germline CDR1 reads MRHNA; CDR2 reads SNTAGT.

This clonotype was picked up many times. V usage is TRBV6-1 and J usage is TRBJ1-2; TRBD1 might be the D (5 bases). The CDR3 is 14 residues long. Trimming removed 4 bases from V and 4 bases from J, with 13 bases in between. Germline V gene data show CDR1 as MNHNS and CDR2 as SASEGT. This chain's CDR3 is CASSAPGRIYGYTF. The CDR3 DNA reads TGTGCCAGCAGTGCCCCGGGACGGATCTATGGCTACACCTTC.

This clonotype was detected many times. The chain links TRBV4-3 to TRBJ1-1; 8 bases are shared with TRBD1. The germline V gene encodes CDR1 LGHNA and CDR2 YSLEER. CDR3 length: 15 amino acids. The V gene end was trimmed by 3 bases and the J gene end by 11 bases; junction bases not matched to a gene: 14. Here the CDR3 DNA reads TGCGCCAGCAGCCATACCGGGACAGGCAGCTTTGGGGCTTTCTTT. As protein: CASSHTGTGSFGAFF.

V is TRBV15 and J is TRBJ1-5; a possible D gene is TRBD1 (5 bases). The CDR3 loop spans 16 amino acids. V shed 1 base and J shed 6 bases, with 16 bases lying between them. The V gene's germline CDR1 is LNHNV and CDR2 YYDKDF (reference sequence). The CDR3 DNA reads TGTGCCACCAGCAGAGGGGCGGAGGGGAGCGGTCAGCCCCAGCATTTT. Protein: CATSRGAEGSGQPQHF.

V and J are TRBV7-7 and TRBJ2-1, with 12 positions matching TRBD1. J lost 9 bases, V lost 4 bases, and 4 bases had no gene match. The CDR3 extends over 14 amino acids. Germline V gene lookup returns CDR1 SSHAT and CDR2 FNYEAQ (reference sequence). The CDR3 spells CASSSGQGAPEQFF. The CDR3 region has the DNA TGTGCCAGCAGCTCGGGACAGGGGGCACCTGAGCAGTTCTTC. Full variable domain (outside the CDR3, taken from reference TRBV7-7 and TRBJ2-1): GAGVSQSPRYKVTKRGQDVTLRCDPISSHATLYWYQQALGQGPEFLTYFNYEAQPDKSGLPSDRFSAERPEGSISTLTIQRTEQRDSAMYRCASSSGQGAPEQFFGPGTRLTVL.

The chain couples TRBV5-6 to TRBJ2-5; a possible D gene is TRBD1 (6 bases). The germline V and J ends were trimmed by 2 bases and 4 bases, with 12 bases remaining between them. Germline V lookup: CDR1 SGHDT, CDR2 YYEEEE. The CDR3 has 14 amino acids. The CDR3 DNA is TGTGCCAGCAGCTTCAAACAGGGCGGAGAGACCCAGTACTTC. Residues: CASSFKQGGETQYF.